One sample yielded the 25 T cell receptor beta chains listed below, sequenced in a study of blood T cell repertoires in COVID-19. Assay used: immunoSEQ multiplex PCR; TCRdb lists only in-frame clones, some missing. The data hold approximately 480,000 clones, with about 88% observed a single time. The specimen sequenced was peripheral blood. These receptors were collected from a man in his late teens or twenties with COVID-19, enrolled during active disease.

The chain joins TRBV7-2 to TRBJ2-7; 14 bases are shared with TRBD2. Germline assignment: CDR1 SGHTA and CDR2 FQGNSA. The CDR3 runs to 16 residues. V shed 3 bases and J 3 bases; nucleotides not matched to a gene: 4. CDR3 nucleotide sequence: TGTGCCAGCAGCTTCGGGACTAGCGGGAGCCTCTACGAGCAGTACTTC. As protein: CASSFGTSGSLYEQYF.

CDR3 protein: CASGLRTGGEGYEQYF. The CDR3 nucleotides are TGTGCTAGTGGTTTGAGAACAGGGGGCGAAGGGTACGAGCAGTACTTC. This chain links TRBV12-5 with TRBJ2-7; TRBD1 agrees at 9 bases. Germline V gene lookup returns CDR1 LGHNT and CDR2 FRNRAP. Losses at the gene ends were 2 bases for V and 4 bases for J; bases not matched to a gene: 9. The CDR3 is 16 residues long.

CDR3 DNA: TGTGCCAGCAGCCAAGATTACAGGTCCTATGGCTACACCTTC. It encodes CASSQDYRSYGYTF. The chain employs TRBV3-1 (or the pseudogene TRBV3-2) and TRBJ1-2; D possibly corresponds to TRBD1 (5 bases). Germline CDR1 and CDR2: LGHDT and YNNKEL (reference sequence). The CDR3 runs 14 residues. V lost 0 bases to trimming and J lost 4 bases, with 9 bases between them.

CDR3 bases: TGTGCCAGCAGCCGCGGGACTAGGAAATCCCACTCACTAACAGATACGCAGTATTTT. It translates to CASSRGTRKSHSLTDTQYF. The chain employs TRBV11-3 and TRBJ2-3, with 8 bases aligning to TRBD2. Per the germline V gene, CDR1 is SGHNT and CDR2 is YENEEA. This CDR3 has 19 residues. V shed 5 bases and J 3 bases; nucleotides not matched to a gene: 19. The full variable domain, its missing parts supplied by reference TRBV11-3 and TRBJ2-3, is EAGVVQSPRYKIIEKKQPVAFWCNPISGHNTLYWYLQNLGQGPELLIRYENEEAVDDSQLPKDRFSAERLKGVDSTLKIQPAELGDSAVYLCASSRGTRKSHSLTDTQYFGPGTRLTVL.

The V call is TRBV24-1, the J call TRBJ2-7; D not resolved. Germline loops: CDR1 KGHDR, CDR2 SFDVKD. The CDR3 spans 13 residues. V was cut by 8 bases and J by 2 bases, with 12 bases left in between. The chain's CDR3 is CATMSEDTYEQYF. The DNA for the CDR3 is TGTGCCACCATGTCAGAGGATACCTACGAGCAGTACTTC.

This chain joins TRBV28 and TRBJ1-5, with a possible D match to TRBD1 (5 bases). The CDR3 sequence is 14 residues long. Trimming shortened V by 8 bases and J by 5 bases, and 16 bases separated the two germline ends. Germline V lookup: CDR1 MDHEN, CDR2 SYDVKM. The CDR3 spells CASGGWGEDQPQHF. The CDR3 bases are TGTGCCAGCGGAGGGTGGGGGGAAGATCAGCCCCAGCATTTT.

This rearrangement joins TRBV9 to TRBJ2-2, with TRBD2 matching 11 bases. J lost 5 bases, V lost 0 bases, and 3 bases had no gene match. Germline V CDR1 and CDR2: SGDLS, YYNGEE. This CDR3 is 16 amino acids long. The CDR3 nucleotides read TGTGCCAGCAGCGTAGAACTAGCGGGAGCGACCGGGGAGCTGTTTTTT. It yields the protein CASSVELAGATGELFF.

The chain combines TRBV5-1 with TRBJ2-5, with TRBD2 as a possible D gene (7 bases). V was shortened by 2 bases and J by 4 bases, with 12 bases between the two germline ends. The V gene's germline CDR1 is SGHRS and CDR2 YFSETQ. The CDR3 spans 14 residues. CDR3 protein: CASSFLGGPETQYF. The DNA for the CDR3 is TGCGCCAGCAGCTTTCTCGGGGGGCCAGAGACCCAGTACTTC.

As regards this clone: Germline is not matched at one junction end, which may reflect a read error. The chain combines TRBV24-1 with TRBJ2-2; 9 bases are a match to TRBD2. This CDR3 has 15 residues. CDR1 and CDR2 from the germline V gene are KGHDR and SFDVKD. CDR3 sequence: CATSDPSGNPGELFF. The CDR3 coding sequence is TGTGCCACCAGTGACCCTAGCGGGAACCCCGGGGAGCTGTTTTTT.

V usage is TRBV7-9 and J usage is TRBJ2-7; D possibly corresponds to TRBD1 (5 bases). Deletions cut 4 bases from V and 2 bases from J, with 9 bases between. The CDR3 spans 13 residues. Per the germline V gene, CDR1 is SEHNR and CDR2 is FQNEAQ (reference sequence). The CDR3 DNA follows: TGTGCCAGCAGCTACATAGGGGCCTACGAGCAGTACTTC. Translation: CASSYIGAYEQYF.

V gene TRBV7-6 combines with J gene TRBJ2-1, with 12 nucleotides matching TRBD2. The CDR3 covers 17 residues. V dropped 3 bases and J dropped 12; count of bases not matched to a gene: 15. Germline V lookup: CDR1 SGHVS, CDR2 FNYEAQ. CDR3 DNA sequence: TGTGCCAGCAGCTTGACTAGCGGGAGATGGGGATTGAGTGTGCAGTTCTTC. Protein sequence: CASSLTSGRWGLSVQFF.

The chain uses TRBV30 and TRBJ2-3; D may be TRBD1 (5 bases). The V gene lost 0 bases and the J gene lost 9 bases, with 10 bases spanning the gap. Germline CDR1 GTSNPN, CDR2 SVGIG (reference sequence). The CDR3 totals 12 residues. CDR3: CAWSVQGVTQYF. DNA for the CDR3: TGTGCCTGGAGTGTACAAGGGGTGACGCAGTATTTT.

CDR3 sequence (DNA): TGTGCTAGTGGTTTGGGACAGGGCAGGTACGAGCAGTACTTC. Translating gives CASGLGQGRYEQYF. This chain connects TRBV12-5 to TRBJ2-7, with 7 bases that match TRBD1. Germline loops: CDR1 LGHNT, CDR2 FRNRAP. This CDR3 is built from 14 residues. The J segment lost 4 bases and the V segment lost 1 base, leaving 4 bases of the junction unmatched.

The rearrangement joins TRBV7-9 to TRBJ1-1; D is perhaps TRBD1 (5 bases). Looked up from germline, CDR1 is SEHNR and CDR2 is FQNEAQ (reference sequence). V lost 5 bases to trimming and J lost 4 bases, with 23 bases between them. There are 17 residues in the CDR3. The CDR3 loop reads CASSPPIKGGAITEAFF. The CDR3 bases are TGTGCCAGCAGCCCTCCAATCAAAGGAGGGGCGATCACTGAAGCTTTCTTT. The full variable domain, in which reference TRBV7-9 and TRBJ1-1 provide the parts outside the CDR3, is DTGVSQNPRHKITKRGQNVTFRCDPISEHNRLYWYRQTLGQGPEFLTYFQNEAQLEKSRLLSDRFSAERPKGSFSTLEIQRTEQGDSAMYLCASSPPIKGGAITEAFFGQGTRLTVV.

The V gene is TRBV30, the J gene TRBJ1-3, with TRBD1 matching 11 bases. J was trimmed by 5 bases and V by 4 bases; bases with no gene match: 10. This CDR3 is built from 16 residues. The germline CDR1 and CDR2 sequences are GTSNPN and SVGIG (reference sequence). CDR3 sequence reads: CAWTSRGTGGRNTIYF. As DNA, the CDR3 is TGTGCCTGGACCTCCCGGGGGACAGGGGGGAGAAACACCATATATTTT. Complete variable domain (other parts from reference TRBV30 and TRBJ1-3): SQTIHQWPATLVQPVGSPLSLECTVEGTSNPNLYWYRQAAGRGLQLLFYSVGIGQISSEVPQNLSASRPQDRQFILSSKKLLLSDSGFYLCAWTSRGTGGRNTIYFGEGSWLTVV.

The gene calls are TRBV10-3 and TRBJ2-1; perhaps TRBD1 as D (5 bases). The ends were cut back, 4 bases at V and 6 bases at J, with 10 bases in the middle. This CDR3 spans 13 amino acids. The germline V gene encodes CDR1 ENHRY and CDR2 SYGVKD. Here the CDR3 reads CAISAGQGNEQFF. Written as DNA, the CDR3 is TGTGCCATCAGTGCGGGCCAGGGCAATGAGCAGTTCTTC.

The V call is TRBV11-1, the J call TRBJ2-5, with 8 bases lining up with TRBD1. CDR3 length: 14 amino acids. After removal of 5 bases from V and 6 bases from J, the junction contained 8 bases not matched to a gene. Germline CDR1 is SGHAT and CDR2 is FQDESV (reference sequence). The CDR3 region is CASSRGQGEKTQYF. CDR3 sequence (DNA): TGTGCCAGCAGCCGTGGACAGGGCGAGAAGACCCAGTACTTC. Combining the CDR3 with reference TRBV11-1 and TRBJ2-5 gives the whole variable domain EAEVAQSPRYKITEKSQAVAFWCDPISGHATLYWYRQILGQGPELLVQFQDESVVDDSQLPKDRFSAERLKGVDSTLKIQPAELGDSAMYLCASSRGQGEKTQYFGPGTRLLVL.

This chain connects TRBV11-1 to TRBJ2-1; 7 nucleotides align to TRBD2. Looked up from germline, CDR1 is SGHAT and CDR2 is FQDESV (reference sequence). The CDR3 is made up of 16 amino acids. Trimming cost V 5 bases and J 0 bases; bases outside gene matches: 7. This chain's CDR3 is CASSTTSGGSYNEQFF. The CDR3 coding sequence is TGTGCCAGCAGCACCACCTCGGGGGGCTCCTACAATGAGCAGTTCTTC. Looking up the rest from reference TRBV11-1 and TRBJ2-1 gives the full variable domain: EAEVAQSPRYKITEKSQAVAFWCDPISGHATLYWYRQILGQGPELLVQFQDESVVDDSQLPKDRFSAERLKGVDSTLKIQPAELGDSAMYLCASSTTSGGSYNEQFFGPGTRLTVL.

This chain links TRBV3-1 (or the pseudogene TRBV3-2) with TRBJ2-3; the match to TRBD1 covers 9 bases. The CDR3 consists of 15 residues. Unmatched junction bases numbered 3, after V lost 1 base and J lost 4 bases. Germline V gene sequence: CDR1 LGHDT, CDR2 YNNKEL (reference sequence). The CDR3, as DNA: TGTGCCAGCAGCCAAGGGGGACAGGGTGCAGATACGCAGTATTTT. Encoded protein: CASSQGGQGADTQYF.

DNA for the CDR3: TGTGCCTGGAGTCTGGGGACTAGACCTAGCACAGATACGCAGTATTTT. It translates to CAWSLGTRPSTDTQYF. The chain couples TRBV30 to TRBJ2-3; 8 nucleotides agree with TRBD2. From germline, CDR1 is GTSNPN and CDR2 SVGIG (reference sequence). The ends lost 2 bases at V and 0 bases at J; junction bases unmatched: 7. The CDR3 spans 16 residues.

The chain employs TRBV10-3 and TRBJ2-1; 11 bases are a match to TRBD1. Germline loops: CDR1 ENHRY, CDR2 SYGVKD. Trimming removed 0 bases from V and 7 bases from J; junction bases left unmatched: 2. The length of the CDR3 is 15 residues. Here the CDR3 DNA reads TGTGCCATCAGTGAGTCCGGGACAGGGGGGAATGAGCAGTTCTTC. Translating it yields CAISESGTGGNEQFF.

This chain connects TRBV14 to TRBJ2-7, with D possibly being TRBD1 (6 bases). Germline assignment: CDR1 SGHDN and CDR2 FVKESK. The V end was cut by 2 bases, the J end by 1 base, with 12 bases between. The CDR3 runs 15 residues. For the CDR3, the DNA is TGTGCCAGCAGCCAATTTGGGGGCTGGTCCTACGAGCAGTACTTC. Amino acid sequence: CASSQFGGWSYEQYF.

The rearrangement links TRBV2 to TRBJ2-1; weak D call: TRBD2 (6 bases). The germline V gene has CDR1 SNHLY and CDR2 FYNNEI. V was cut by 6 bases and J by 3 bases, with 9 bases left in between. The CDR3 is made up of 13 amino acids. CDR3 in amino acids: CASRAGNYNEQFF. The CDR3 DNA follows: TGTGCCAGCAGGGCGGGGAACTACAATGAGCAGTTCTTC.

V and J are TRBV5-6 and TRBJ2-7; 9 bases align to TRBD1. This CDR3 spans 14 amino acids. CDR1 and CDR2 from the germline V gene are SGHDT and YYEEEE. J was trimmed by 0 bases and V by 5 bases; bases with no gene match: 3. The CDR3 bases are TGTGCCAGCAGTCGACAGGGGGTCTCCTACGAGCAGTACTTC. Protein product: CASSRQGVSYEQYF.

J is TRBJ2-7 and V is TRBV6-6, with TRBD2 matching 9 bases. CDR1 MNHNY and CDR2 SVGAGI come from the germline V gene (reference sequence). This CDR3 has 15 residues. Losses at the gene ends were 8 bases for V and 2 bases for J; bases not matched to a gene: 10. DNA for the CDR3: TGTGCCAGCTGTAACCTGGCTAGCGGGACCTACGAGCAGTACTTC. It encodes CASCNLASGTYEQYF.